This T cell receptor (beta chain) derives from a study of breast tumors, draining lymph nodes, adjacent tissues. General study results and limits: Luminal-like breast cancer showed significantly greater tumor-nontumor repertoire similarity than basal-like breast cancer did.

The lymph nodes were axillary draining lymph nodes from breast cancer patients. TCRdb re-called the multiplex PCR reads with MiXCR, one entry per CDR3 protein. The table records 140,000 or so distinct CDR3 sequences, around a third of them present only once. With regard to this clonotype: The antigen is unknown.

Germline V gene lookup returns CDR1 SGHRS and CDR2 YFSETQ. This CDR3 spans 13 amino acids. The ends lost 9 bases at V and 1 base at J; junction bases unmatched: 7. The TCR was taken from a female donor with breast cancer. Some clones in this sample may be carry-over from other donors' samples. Sequenced: axillary lymph node tissue. The chain is built from TRBV5-1 and TRBJ2-7; TRBD1 matches 7 bases. CDR3 DNA: TGCGCCAACAGTGGGGACAGTTCCTACGAGCAGTACGTC. This codes for CANSGDSSYEQYV.